This TCR beta chain is drawn from a study of cytomegalovirus exposure and HLA in healthy donors. Findings of the study overall: It was reported that the classifier diagnosed cytomegalovirus status with high specificity and sensitivity in both the original and validation cohorts.

As for this clone: Its antigen is undetermined.

The CDR3 runs 13 residues. The germline CDR1 and CDR2 sequences are LNHDA and SQIVND (reference sequence). Trimming removed 2 bases from V and 0 bases from J, with 5 bases in between. The primer mix had 60 Vbeta and 13 Jbeta primers. The method was immunoSEQ multiplex PCR; TCRdb's version includes in-frame clones alone and lacks a portion of them. This sample's table reports about 140,000 clones. The chain is built from TRBV19 and TRBJ2-7; unclear D gene. The sample was PBMCs. This clonotype was sampled from a male donor in good health and CMV-seronegative. The CDR3 DNA reads TGTGCCAGTAGTATACCCAGCTCCTACGAGCAGTACTTC. Its protein is CASSIPSSYEQYF.